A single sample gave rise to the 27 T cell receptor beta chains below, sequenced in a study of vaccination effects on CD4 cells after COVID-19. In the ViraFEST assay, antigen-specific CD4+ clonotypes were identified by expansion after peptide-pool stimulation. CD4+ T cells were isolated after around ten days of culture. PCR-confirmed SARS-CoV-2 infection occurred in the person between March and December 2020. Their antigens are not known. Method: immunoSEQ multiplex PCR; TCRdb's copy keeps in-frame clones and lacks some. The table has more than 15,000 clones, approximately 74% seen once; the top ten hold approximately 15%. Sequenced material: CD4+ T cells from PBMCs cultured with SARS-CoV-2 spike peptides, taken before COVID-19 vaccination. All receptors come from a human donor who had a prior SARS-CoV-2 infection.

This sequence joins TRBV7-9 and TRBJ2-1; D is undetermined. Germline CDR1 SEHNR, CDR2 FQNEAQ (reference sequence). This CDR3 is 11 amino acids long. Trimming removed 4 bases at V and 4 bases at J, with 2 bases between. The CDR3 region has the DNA TGTGCCAGCAGCTATTACAATGAGCAGTTCTTC. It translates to CASSYYNEQFF.

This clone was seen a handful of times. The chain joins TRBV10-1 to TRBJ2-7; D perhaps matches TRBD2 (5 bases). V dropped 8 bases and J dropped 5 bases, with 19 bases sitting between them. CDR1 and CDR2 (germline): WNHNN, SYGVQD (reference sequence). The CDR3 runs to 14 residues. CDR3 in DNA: TGCGCCAGCCGATGGTGGTCTAGCTACCACGAGCAGTACTTC. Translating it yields CASRWWSSYHEQYF.

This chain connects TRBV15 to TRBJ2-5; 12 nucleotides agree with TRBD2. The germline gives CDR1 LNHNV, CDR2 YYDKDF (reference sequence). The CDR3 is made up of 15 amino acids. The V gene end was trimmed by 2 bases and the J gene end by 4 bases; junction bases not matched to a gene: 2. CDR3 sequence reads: CATSRLAGGPETQYF. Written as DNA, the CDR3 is TGTGCCACCAGCAGACTAGCGGGAGGGCCAGAGACCCAGTACTTC.

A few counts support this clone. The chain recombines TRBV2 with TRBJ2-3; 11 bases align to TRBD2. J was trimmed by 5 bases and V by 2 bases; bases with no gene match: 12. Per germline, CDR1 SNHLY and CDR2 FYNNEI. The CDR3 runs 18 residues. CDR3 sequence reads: CASSEQAGIAGGVDTQYF. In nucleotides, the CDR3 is TGTGCCAGCAGTGAACAAGCCGGTATAGCGGGGGGGGTAGATACGCAGTATTTT.

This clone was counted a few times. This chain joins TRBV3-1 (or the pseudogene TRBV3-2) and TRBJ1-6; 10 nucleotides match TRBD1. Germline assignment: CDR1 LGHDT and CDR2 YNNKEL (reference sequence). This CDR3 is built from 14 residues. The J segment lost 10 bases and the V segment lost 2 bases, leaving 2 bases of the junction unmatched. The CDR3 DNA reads TGTGCCAGCAGCCAAAGGACAGGGGGGTCACCCCTCCACTTT. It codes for CASSQRTGGSPLHF.

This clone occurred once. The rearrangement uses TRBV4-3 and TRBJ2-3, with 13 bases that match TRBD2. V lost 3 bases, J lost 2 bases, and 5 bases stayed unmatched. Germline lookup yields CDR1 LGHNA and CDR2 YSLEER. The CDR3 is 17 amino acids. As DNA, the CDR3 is TGCGCCAGCAGCCAGGAGGGACTAGCGGGGAACACAGATACGCAGTATTTT. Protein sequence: CASSQEGLAGNTDTQYF.

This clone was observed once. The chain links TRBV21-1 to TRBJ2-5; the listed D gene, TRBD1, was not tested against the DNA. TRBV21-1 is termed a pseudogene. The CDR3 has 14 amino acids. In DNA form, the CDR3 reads TGTGCCAGCAGCAAAGGGGGGCTCTGGGAGACCCAGTACTTC. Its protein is CASSKGGLWETQYF.

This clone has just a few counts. The CDR3 DNA follows: TGTGCCAGCAGCTACGATGACACGATATACGAGCAGTACTTC. Residues: CASSYDDTIYEQYF. This chain uses TRBV14 with TRBJ2-7; D ambiguous. The germline V and J ends were trimmed by 5 bases and 4 bases, with 15 bases remaining between them. This CDR3 contains 14 residues. Germline CDR1 reads SGHDN; CDR2 reads FVKESK.

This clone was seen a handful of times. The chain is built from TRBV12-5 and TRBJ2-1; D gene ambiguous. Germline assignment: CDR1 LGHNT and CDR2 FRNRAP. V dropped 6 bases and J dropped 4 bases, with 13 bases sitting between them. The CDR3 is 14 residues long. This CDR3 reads CASGPTTEYNEQFF. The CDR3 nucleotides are TGTGCTAGTGGACCGACGACGGAGTACAATGAGCAGTTCTTC.

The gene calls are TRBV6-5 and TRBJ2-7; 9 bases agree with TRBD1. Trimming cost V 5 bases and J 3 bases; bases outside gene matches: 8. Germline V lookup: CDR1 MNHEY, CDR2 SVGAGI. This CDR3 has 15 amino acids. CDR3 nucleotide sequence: TGTGCCAGCAGTACATGGGACAGGGCGATCTACGAGCAGTACTTC. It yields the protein CASSTWDRAIYEQYF.

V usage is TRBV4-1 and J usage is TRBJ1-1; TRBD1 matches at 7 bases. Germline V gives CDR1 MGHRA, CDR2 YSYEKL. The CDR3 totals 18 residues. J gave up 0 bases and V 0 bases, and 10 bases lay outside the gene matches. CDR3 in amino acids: CASSQDSPGQKLNTEAFF. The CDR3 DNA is TGCGCCAGCAGCCAAGATTCACCGGGACAGAAGTTGAACACTGAAGCTTTCTTT.

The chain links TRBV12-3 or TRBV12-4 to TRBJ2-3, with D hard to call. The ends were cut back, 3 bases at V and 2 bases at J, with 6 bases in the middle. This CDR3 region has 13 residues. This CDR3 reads CASSLGITDTQYF. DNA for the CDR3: TGTGCCAGCAGTTTGGGGATCACAGATACGCAGTATTTT.

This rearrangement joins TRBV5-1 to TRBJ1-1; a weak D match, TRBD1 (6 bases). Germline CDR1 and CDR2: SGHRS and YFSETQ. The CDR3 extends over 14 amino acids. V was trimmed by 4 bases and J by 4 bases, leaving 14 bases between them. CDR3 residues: CASSGAGDATEAFF. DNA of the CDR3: TGCGCCAGCAGCGGGGCAGGGGATGCCACTGAAGCTTTCTTT.

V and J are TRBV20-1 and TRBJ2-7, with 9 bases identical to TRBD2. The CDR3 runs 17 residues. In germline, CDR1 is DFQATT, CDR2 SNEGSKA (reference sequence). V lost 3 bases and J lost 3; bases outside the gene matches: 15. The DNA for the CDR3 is TGCAGTGCTAGTCCCAGCGGGGGGACCACTTTACACTACGAGCAGTACTTC. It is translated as CSASPSGGTTLHYEQYF.

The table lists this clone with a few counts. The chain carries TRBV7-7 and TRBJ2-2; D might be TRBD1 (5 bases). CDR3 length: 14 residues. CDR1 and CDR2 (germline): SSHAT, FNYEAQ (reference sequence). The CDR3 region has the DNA TGTGCTAGCCGCCCGACAGTGAACACCGGGGAGCTGTTTTTT. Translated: CASRPTVNTGELFF.

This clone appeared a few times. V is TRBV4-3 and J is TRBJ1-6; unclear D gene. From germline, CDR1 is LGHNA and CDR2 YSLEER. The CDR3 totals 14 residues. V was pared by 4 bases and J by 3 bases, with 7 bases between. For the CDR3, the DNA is TGCGCCAGCAGCCTGGTGAACTATAATTCACCCCTCCACTTT. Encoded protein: CASSLVNYNSPLHF.

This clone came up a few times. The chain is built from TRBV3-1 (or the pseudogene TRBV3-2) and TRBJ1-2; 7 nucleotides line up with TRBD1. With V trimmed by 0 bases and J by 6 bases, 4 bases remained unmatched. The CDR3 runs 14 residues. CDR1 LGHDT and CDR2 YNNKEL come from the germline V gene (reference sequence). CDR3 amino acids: CASSQETGWNGYTF. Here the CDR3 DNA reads TGTGCCAGCAGCCAAGAGACAGGGTGGAATGGCTACACCTTC.

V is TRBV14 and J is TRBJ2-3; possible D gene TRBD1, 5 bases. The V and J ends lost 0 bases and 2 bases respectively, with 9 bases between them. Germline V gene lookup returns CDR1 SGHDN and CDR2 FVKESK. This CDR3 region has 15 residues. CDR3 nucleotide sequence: TGTGCCAGCAGCCAAGAGGACACCTACACAGATACGCAGTATTTT. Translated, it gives CASSQEDTYTDTQYF.

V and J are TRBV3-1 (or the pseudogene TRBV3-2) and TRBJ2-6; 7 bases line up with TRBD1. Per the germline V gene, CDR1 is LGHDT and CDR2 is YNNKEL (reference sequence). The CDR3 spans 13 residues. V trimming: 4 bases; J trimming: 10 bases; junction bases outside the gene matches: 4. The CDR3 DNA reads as TGTGCCAGCAGCCTCGGACAGGCGAACGTCCTGACTTTC. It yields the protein CASSLGQANVLTF.

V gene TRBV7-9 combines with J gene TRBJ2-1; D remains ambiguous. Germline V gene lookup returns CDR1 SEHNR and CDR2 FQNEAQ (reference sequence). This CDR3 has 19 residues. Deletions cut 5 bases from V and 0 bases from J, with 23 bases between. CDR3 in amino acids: CASSLAARLKTSSYNEQFF. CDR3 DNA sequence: TGTGCCAGCAGCCTGGCGGCGCGACTTAAGACCAGCTCCTACAATGAGCAGTTCTTC.

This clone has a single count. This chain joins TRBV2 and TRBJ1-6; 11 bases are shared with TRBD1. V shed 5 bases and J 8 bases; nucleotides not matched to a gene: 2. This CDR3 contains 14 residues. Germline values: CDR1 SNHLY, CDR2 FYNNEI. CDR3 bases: TGTGCCAGCAGTCGGGACAGGGGGGATTCACCCCTCCACTTT. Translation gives CASSRDRGDSPLHF.

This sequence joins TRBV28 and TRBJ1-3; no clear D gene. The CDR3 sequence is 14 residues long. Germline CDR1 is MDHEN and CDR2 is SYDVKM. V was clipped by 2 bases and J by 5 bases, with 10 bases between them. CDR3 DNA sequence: TGTGCCAGCAGTTTACCCGGGTTGAGAAACACCATATATTTT. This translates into CASSLPGLRNTIYF.

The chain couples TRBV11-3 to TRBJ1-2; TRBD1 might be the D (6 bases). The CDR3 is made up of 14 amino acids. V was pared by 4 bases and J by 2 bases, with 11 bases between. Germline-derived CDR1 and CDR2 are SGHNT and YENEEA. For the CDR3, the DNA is TGTGCCAGCAGCTCCGGACAGAGAAACTATGGCTACACCTTC. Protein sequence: CASSSGQRNYGYTF.

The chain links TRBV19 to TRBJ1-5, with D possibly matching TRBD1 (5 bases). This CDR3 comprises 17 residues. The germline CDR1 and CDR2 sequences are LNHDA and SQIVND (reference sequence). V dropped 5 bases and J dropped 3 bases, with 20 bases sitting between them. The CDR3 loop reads CASSFPPGGWANQPQHF. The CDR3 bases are TGTGCCAGTAGTTTCCCGCCGGGGGGGTGGGCCAATCAGCCCCAGCATTTT.

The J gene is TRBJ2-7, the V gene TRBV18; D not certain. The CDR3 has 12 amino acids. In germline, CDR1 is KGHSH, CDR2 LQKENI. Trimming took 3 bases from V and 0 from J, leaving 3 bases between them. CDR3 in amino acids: CASSPSSYEQYF. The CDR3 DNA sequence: TGTGCCAGCTCACCGTCCTCCTACGAGCAGTACTTC. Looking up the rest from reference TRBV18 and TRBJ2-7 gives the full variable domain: NAGVMQNPRHLVRRRGQEARLRCSPMKGHSHVYWYRQLPEEGLKFMVYLQKENIIDESGMPKERFSAEFPKEGPSILRIQQVVRGDSAAYFCASSPSSYEQYFGPGTRLTVT.

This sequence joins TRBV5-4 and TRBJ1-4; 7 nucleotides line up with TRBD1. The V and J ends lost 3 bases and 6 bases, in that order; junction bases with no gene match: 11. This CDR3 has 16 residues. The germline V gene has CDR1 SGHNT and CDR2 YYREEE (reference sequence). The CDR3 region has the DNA TGTGCCAGCAGCTACCTTACCGGGACAGTCCATGAAAAACTGTTTTTT. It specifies CASSYLTGTVHEKLFF.

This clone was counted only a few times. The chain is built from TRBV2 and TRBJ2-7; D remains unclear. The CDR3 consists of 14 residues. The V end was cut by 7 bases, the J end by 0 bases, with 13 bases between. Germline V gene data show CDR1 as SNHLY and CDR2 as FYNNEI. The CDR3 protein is CASNRDLFSYEQYF. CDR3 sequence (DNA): TGTGCCAGCAATCGAGACTTATTCTCCTACGAGCAGTACTTC.